This is a list of T cell receptor beta chains from one sample in a study of T cells in localized non-small cell lung cancer. Some clones are missing from TCRdb's copy, which holds only in-frame ones; the method was immunoSEQ multiplex PCR. The profile shows over 1,500 clones, under 30% of them singletons. Source: normal lung tissue next to the tumor, taken before any cancer treatment. These receptors all come from a woman aged 35-70 years with stage II lung adenocarcinoma. The conserved cysteine and the conserved F or W are not part of the CDR3 here. D genes are given only for firm matches.

j_call | cdr3_length | d_call | v_call | cdr3_aa
TRBJ1-6 | 14 | TRBD1 | TRBV28 | ASSFILGGDWSPLH
TRBJ2-2 | 12 | - | TRBV19 | ATHDSTNTGELF
TRBJ2-3 | 11 | - | TRBV19 | ASTGEGADTQY
TRBJ2-1 | 13 | - | TRBV23-1 | ASSQGPVSYNEQF
TRBJ2-7 | 15 | - | TRBV11-3 | ASSLGRSYSTPYEQY
TRBJ1-4 | 13 | - | TRBV28 | ASSPLGGFGEKLF
TRBJ2-7 | 12 | - | TRBV6-8 | ASRQTDRGGRQY
TRBJ1-4 | 18 | - | TRBV1 | ASSQDKTGVGFASNEKLF
TRBJ2-1 | 15 | TRBD1 | TRBV19 | ASSIAPGTGEDHEQF
TRBJ1-4 | 13 | - | TRBV11-3 | ASSVRSRPNEKLF
TRBJ1-2 | 12 | TRBD1 | TRBV6-8 | ASSYLTGNPGYT
TRBJ1-1 | 11 | TRBD1 | TRBV28 | ASSRDRVTEAF
TRBJ2-5 | 12 | - | TRBV18 | ASSPGVPLETQY
TRBJ2-3 | 12 | TRBD1 | TRBV11-3 | ASSSGQSTDTQY
TRBJ1-1 | 10 | TRBD1 | TRBV19 | ATGTGGVEAF